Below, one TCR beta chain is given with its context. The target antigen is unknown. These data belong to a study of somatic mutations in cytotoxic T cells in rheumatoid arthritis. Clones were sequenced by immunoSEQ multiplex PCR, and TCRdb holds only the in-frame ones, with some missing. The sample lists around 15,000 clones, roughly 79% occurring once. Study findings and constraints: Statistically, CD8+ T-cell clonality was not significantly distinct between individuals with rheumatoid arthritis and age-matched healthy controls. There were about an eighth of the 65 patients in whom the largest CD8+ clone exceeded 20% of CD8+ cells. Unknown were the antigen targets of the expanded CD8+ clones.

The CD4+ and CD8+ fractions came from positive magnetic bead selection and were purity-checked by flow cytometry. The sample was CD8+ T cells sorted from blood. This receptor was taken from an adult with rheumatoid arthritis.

The CDR3 loop is CATSTTSGGTTDTQYF. The CDR3 DNA sequence: TGTGCCACCAGCACCACGAGTGGAGGTACCACAGATACGCAGTATTTT. The chain joins TRBV15 to TRBJ2-3; a weak D match, TRBD2 (5 bases). Germline CDR1 LNHNV, CDR2 YYDKDF (reference sequence). V was clipped by 4 bases and J by 2 bases, with 16 bases between them. The CDR3 runs to 16 residues.